The 17 T cell receptor beta chains given below trace back to one sample, sequenced in a study of T cells in Graves' hyperthyroidism and ophthalmopathy. Authors of the study amplified TCR beta CDR3 regions from RNA transcripts. HTBI primers were employed in a first-round RT-PCR of the TCR CDR3. TCRdb passed the multiplex PCR reads through MiXCR, listing each CDR3 protein once. The data hold a few hundred thousand distinct CDR3 sequences, with around 20% observed a single time. Material for sequencing was blood. The receptors originated from a young man with Graves' hyperthyroidism.

The table lists this clonotype with many counts. In DNA, the CDR3 is TGTGCCAGCAGTGCCTGGGTGGGGGGGGCGAACACTGAAGCTTTCTTT. It is translated as CASSAWVGGANTEAFF. The gene calls are TRBV27 and TRBJ1-1; D is possibly TRBD1 (6 bases). Germline CDR1 reads MNHEY; CDR2 reads SMNVEV (reference sequence). The CDR3 has 16 amino acids. The germline V and J ends were trimmed by 5 bases and 1 base, with 17 bases remaining between them.

The table lists this clonotype with many counts. The rearrangement uses TRBV6-1 and TRBJ1-2; possible D gene TRBD1, 6 bases. Per the germline V gene, CDR1 is MNHNS and CDR2 is SASEGT. Trimming left V 4 bases short and J 4 bases short, with 13 bases between. This CDR3 comprises 14 residues. CDR3 residues: CASSVDRGIYGYTF. The DNA of the CDR3 is TGTGCCAGCAGTGTGGACAGAGGGATCTATGGCTACACCTTC.

CDR3 region: CASSDIPEGEQYF. The CDR3 bases are TGTGCCAGCAGTGATATCCCTGAGGGTGAGCAGTACTTC. This chain joins TRBV6-1 and TRBJ2-7; D is perhaps TRBD2 (5 bases). This CDR3 is 13 amino acids long. The V end lost 3 bases, the J end lost 7 bases, and 13 bases lay between the germline ends. Per germline, CDR1 MNHNS and CDR2 SASEGT.

This chain links TRBV6-1 with TRBJ1-2; D is unclear. The V gene's germline CDR1 is MNHNS and CDR2 SASEGT. There are 14 residues in the CDR3. Trimming shortened V by 6 bases and J by 7 bases, and 18 bases separated the two germline ends. CDR3 sequence (DNA): TGTGCCAGCAGCGAGCTGGACGGGGAATCTGGCTACACCTTC. Translation: CASSELDGESGYTF.

The rearrangement uses TRBV7-9 and TRBJ2-2; 8 nucleotides align to TRBD1. The CDR3 is 14 amino acids. Germline values: CDR1 SEHNR, CDR2 FQNEAQ (reference sequence). V shed 7 bases, J shed 5 bases, and the junction held 6 bases outside the gene matches. The DNA of the CDR3 is TGTGCCAGCACCCGACAGGGGAGGACCGGGGAGCTGTTTTTT. It translates to CASTRQGRTGELFF. Looking up the rest from reference TRBV7-9 and TRBJ2-2 gives the full variable domain: DTGVSQNPRHKITKRGQNVTFRCDPISEHNRLYWYRQTLGQGPEFLTYFQNEAQLEKSRLLSDRFSAERPKGSFSTLEIQRTEQGDSAMYLCASTRQGRTGELFFGEGSRLTVL.

This clonotype was observed many times. The CDR3 sequence: CASSLGSVGEPLREAFF. The CDR3 nucleotides read TGCGCCAGCAGCTTGGGAAGTGTGGGGGAGCCTTTGAGAGAAGCTTTCTTT. This rearrangement joins TRBV5-1 to TRBJ1-1; maybe TRBD1 (5 bases). V lost 0 bases and J lost 8, with 23 bases in between. Per germline, CDR1 SGHRS and CDR2 YFSETQ. This CDR3 is built from 17 residues.

The J gene is TRBJ1-2, the V gene TRBV30; 9 nucleotides agree with TRBD1. This CDR3 is 13 amino acids long. V lost 1 base, J lost 7 bases, and 4 bases stayed unmatched. CDR1 is GTSNPN, CDR2 SVGIG, per germline (reference sequence). The CDR3 sequence is CAWSAGTGLGYTF. The CDR3 region has the DNA TGTGCCTGGAGTGCCGGGACAGGGCTTGGCTACACCTTC.

The chain couples TRBV6-2 or TRBV6-3 to TRBJ1-1; D unclear. Germline assignment: CDR1 MNHEY and CDR2 SVGEGT. Trimming took off 4 bases at V and 0 bases at J, with 12 bases between the two ends. The CDR3 consists of 15 residues. This chain's CDR3 is CASSLSTRLNTEAFF. CDR3 sequence (DNA): TGTGCCAGCAGTTTATCTACACGACTGAACACTGAAGCTTTCTTT.

The CDR3 DNA sequence: TGTGCCAGCAGTAACACCTTCTACGAGCAGTACTTC. Translated, it gives CASSNTFYEQYF. This rearrangement joins TRBV12-3 or TRBV12-4 to TRBJ2-7, with unresolved D. This CDR3 contains 12 residues. V lost 5 bases and J lost 3, with 8 bases in between.

V and J are TRBV7-6 and TRBJ2-7; D is unclear. Germline V gene data show CDR1 as SGHVS and CDR2 as FNYEAQ. The CDR3 is made up of 14 amino acids. V was clipped by 5 bases and J by 0 bases, with 11 bases between them. The CDR3 protein is CASSPSRSSYEQYF. The CDR3 region has the DNA TGTGCCAGCAGCCCGTCCAGATCCTCCTACGAGCAGTACTTC.

The chain links TRBV6-5 to TRBJ2-7; D possibly matches TRBD1 or TRBD2 (5 bases each). CDR3 length: 15 amino acids. Per germline, CDR1 MNHEY and CDR2 SVGAGI. The V gene lost 4 bases and the J gene lost 3 bases, with 16 bases spanning the gap. CDR3 sequence: CASSSSSDGGYEQYF. CDR3 in DNA: TGTGCCAGCAGTTCCTCCTCGGATGGGGGCTACGAGCAGTACTTC.

The chain employs TRBV6-5 and TRBJ1-1; a weak D match, TRBD1 (6 bases). The CDR3 spans 15 residues. The V and J ends lost 4 bases and 1 base respectively, with 13 bases between them. In germline, CDR1 is MNHEY, CDR2 SVGAGI. CDR3 nucleotide sequence: TGTGCCAGCAGTTCCACAGGACAGCCGAACACTGAAGCTTTCTTT. This translates into CASSSTGQPNTEAFF.

In its sample, this clonotype was seen once. The chain links TRBV9 to TRBJ2-5; D is tentatively TRBD1 or TRBD2 (6 bases each). The CDR3 runs to 15 residues. The germline V gene has CDR1 SGDLS and CDR2 YYNGEE. V was shortened by 3 bases and J by 2 bases, with 14 bases between the two germline ends. The chain's CDR3 is CASSGIGGGQETQYF. In DNA form, the CDR3 reads TGTGCCAGCAGCGGGATCGGGGGCGGGCAAGAGACCCAGTACTTC.

This clonotype was counted at least ten times. V gene TRBV19 combines with J gene TRBJ1-5, with D perhaps TRBD1 (5 bases). V was shortened by 5 bases and J by 4 bases, with 12 bases between the two germline ends. The CDR3 contains 14 residues. Germline-derived CDR1 and CDR2 are LNHDA and SQIVND (reference sequence). The CDR3 DNA is TGTGCCAGTAGTGTTGACAGACGGAATCAGCCCCAGCATTTT. Residues: CASSVDRRNQPQHF. The complete variable domain, with remaining parts taken from reference TRBV19 and TRBJ1-5, reads DGGITQSPKYLFRKEGQNVTLSCEQNLNHDAMYWYRQDPGQGLRLIYYSQIVNDFQKGDIAEGYSVSREKKESFPLTVTSAQKNPTAFYLCASSVDRRNQPQHFGDGTRLSIL.

The chain is built from TRBV2 and TRBJ1-1; no definite D call. Deletions cut 10 bases from V and 4 bases from J, with 13 bases between. The CDR3 runs to 12 residues. In germline, CDR1 is SNHLY, CDR2 FYNNEI. The CDR3 loop is CAIKSGTTEAFF. CDR3 nucleotide sequence: TGTGCCATCAAGAGCGGTACCACTGAAGCTTTCTTT.

The chain employs TRBV10-3 and TRBJ1-2; 11 positions match TRBD1. Trimming took 10 bases from V and 6 from J; bases not matched to a gene: 7. The CDR3 covers 13 residues. Germline CDR1 ENHRY, CDR2 SYGVKD. The CDR3 sequence: CATTRTGGDGYTF. For the CDR3, the DNA is TGTGCCACCACTAGGACAGGGGGCGATGGCTACACCTTC.

This clonotype was detected ten times or more. The CDR3 nucleotides are TGTGCCAGCAGAGAGACACCGATGAACACTGAAGCTTTCTTT. It is translated as CASRETPMNTEAFF. The chain links TRBV28 to TRBJ1-1; D remains unclear. The germline V gene encodes CDR1 MDHEN and CDR2 SYDVKM. V lost 6 bases and J lost 0, with 11 bases in between. This CDR3 comprises 14 residues.